This T cell receptor beta chain was observed in a study of T cells in Graves' hyperthyroidism and ophthalmopathy. Study results and caveats: Among thyroid clonotypes expanded above 0.001, most also appeared in blood. Model predictions of ophthalmopathy came a median approximately 6.8 months before onset.

Comments on this clonotype: Its target is not known.

Amplification of TCR beta CDR3 regions used RNA as the template. In the first-round RT-PCR of the TCR CDR3, the HTBI primer set was used. TCRdb re-called the multiplex PCR reads through MiXCR, storing one row per CDR3 protein. The sample consists of about 660,000 distinct CDR3 sequences, roughly 45% of them appearing once. The study left out patients who had uncontrolled infection, other autoimmune disease, pregnancy or lactation. Diagnoses were made from clinical symptoms, serum measures (thyroxine and TRAb), thyroid ultrasound and orbital computed tomography. The source is an adult man with Graves' disease, either hyperthyroidism or ophthalmopathy (not recorded which). The sequenced sample was peripheral blood or thyroid tissue (not recorded which).

Here the CDR3 reads CASSVLGTSYGYTF. Written as DNA, the CDR3 is TGTGCCAGCAGTGTACTAGGGACGAGTTATGGCTACACCTTC. The chain is built from TRBV2 and TRBJ1-2; D is perhaps TRBD1 (5 bases). Trimming took off 4 bases at V and 5 bases at J, with 14 bases between the two ends. The CDR3 consists of 14 residues. Germline V CDR1 and CDR2: SNHLY, FYNNEI.